Each of the 22 T cell receptor beta chains below was sequenced from the same sample in a study of vaccination and CD4 T cells after COVID-19. The Oncomine TCR Beta short-read assay generated sequence data from the DNA of cultured CD4+ T cells. Each CDR3 protein gets one entry after TCRdb re-called the PCR reads with MiXCR. The repertoire holds 7,400 or so distinct CDR3 sequences, with around 57% as singletons. No cognate antigen is known for these TCRs. Stated treatment: roughly nine-day PBMC culture with coronavirus spike peptide pools or control peptides (ViraFEST assay). Sequenced material: CD4+ T cells from blood, cultured in vitro. These receptors were collected from a human donor who had recovered from COVID-19.

This clonotype is labeled as medium-sized. V is TRBV6-5 and J is TRBJ2-2; tentative D call: TRBD1 (5 bases). The CDR3 sequence is 12 residues long. Per the germline V gene, CDR1 is MNHEY and CDR2 is SVGAGI. Trimming stripped 6 bases from V and 5 bases from J, with 7 bases between. CDR3 in DNA: TGTGCCAGCAGCTACAGGACCGGGGAGCTGTTTTTT. Protein product: CASSYRTGELFF.

A remark on this clonotype: One junction end does not reproduce the germline sequence, and a read error may be involved. The chain links TRBV6-1 to TRBJ2-2; a possible D gene is TRBD2 (6 bases). The germline CDR1 and CDR2 sequences are MNHNS and SASEGT. The CDR3 extends over 15 amino acids. The DNA of the CDR3 is TGTGCCGGCAGTAATAGCGGAGCGAACACCGGGGAGCTGTTTTTT. Its translation: CAGSNSGANTGELFF.

This clonotype was seen once. This chain joins TRBV6-4 and TRBJ1-1; 10 bases are shared with TRBD1. Germline V gene lookup returns CDR1 MRHNA and CDR2 SNTAGT. The CDR3 runs 12 residues. V shed 4 bases and J 11 bases; nucleotides not matched to a gene: 4. For the CDR3, the DNA is TGTGCCAGCAGTGCCGGGACAGGGGTTGCTTTCTTT. Its translation: CASSAGTGVAFF.

The V gene is TRBV7-2, the J gene TRBJ2-1, with D perhaps assigned TRBD1 or TRBD2 (5 bases each). Germline V lookup: CDR1 SGHTA, CDR2 FQGNSA. The CDR3 length is 13 residues. Between the trimmed V and J ends, which lost 3 bases and 7 bases, there was a span of 10 bases. The CDR3 spells CASSFNGGNEQFF. CDR3 coding DNA: TGTGCCAGCAGCTTCAATGGGGGAAATGAGCAGTTCTTC.

This chain links TRBV24-1 with TRBJ1-1, with TRBD1 as a possible D gene (6 bases). Trimming took 7 bases from V and 0 from J, leaving 8 bases between them. The CDR3 is 13 residues long. The germline gives CDR1 KGHDR, CDR2 SFDVKD. In DNA, the CDR3 is TGTGCCACCAGGGGGACAATGAACACTGAAGCTTTCTTT. Translation: CATRGTMNTEAFF.

This clonotype showed up just once. The gene calls are TRBV2 and TRBJ2-3, with D possibly matching TRBD1 (5 bases). Trimming removed 6 bases from V and 6 bases from J, with 10 bases in between. CDR1 is SNHLY, CDR2 FYNNEI, per germline. This CDR3 is 12 amino acids long. The CDR3 here is CASRAQGDTQYF. The CDR3 nucleotides are TGTGCCAGCAGAGCTCAGGGTGATACGCAGTATTTT.

This chain joins TRBV2 and TRBJ1-5; D may be TRBD1 (6 bases). The CDR3 sequence is 14 residues long. The germline CDR1 and CDR2 sequences are SNHLY and FYNNEI. Trimming removed 4 bases at V and 2 bases at J, with 9 bases between. CDR3 in DNA: TGTGCCAGCAGTGGACAGGCGGGCAATCAGCCCCAGCATTTT. Its translation is CASSGQAGNQPQHF.

This sequence joins TRBV7-2 and TRBJ2-7; 8 nucleotides align to TRBD1. J was trimmed by 3 bases and V by 5 bases; bases with no gene match: 3. The germline gives CDR1 SGHTA, CDR2 FQGNSA. This CDR3 has 13 amino acids. CDR3 nucleotide sequence: TGTGCCAGCAGCACGGGACAGGACTACGAGCAGTACTTC. Translation: CASSTGQDYEQYF.

V gene TRBV7-2 combines with J gene TRBJ1-1; the D is unclear. CDR3 length equals 14 residues. V lost 3 bases and J lost 1, with 9 bases in between. Germline lookup yields CDR1 SGHTA and CDR2 FQGNSA. The CDR3 DNA sequence: TGTGCCAGCAGCTTTGTTGTCAGGAACACTGAAGCTTTCTTT. It yields the protein CASSFVVRNTEAFF.

This clonotype occurred a few times. The J gene is TRBJ2-2, the V gene TRBV7-2; D not certain. Trimming left V 8 bases short and J 6 bases short, with 10 bases between. The V gene's germline CDR1 is SGHTA and CDR2 FQGNSA. The CDR3 is 12 residues long. CDR3 region: CASQEQPGELFF. CDR3 nucleotide sequence: TGTGCCAGCCAAGAACAGCCCGGGGAGCTGTTTTTT.

The chain is built from TRBV7-2 and TRBJ1-1; perhaps TRBD1 as D (6 bases). The CDR3 consists of 13 residues. Looked up from germline, CDR1 is SGHTA and CDR2 is FQGNSA. The V and J ends lost 5 bases and 3 bases respectively, with 10 bases between them. The CDR3 sequence: CASSLRTDTEAFF. The CDR3 nucleotides read TGTGCCAGCAGCCTCAGGACAGACACTGAAGCTTTCTTT.

This clonotype rates as medium-sized. The chain is built from TRBV20-1 and TRBJ1-4; D remains unclear. The V end was cut by 4 bases, the J end by 7 bases, with 13 bases between. CDR3 length equals 13 residues. Looked up from germline, CDR1 is DFQATT and CDR2 is SNEGSKA (reference sequence). CDR3 region: CSATRHIGEKLFF. CDR3 sequence (DNA): TGCAGTGCTACCCGTCACATCGGTGAAAAACTGTTTTTT.

Written as DNA, the CDR3 is TGTGCCTGGAGTGAAGGGGCAGATACGCAGTATTTT. It encodes CAWSEGADTQYF. J is TRBJ2-3 and V is TRBV30, with D tentatively TRBD1 (5 bases). Trimming removed 1 base from V and 4 bases from J, with 6 bases in between. Germline CDR1 GTSNPN, CDR2 SVGIG (reference sequence). This CDR3 comprises 12 residues.

Note on this clonotype: This sequence may be a read error, since a much larger clone differs from it by one base. This sequence joins TRBV7-3 and TRBJ1-4; D is ambiguous. Germline-derived CDR1 and CDR2 are SGHTA and FQGTGA. This CDR3 is built from 15 residues. Written as DNA, the CDR3 is TGTGCCAGCAGCCCGTCTGGCGGCACTAATGAAGAACTGTTTTTT. This sequence encodes CASSPSGGTNEELFF.

In this sample, this clonotype turned up a few times. The chain employs TRBV2 and TRBJ1-6; D is perhaps TRBD1 (5 bases). V was cut by 6 bases and J by 9 bases, with 21 bases left in between. Per germline, CDR1 SNHLY and CDR2 FYNNEI. This CDR3 has 16 residues. CDR3 protein: CASSDRTGVLGSPLHF. CDR3 coding DNA: TGTGCCAGCAGCGACCGCACAGGAGTTCTAGGTTCACCCCTCCACTTT. The full variable domain, with the rest looked up from reference TRBV2 and TRBJ1-6, is EPEVTQTPSHQVTQMGQEVILRCVPISNHLYFYWYRQILGQKVEFLVSFYNNEISEKSEIFDDQFSVERPDGSNFTLKIRSTKLEDSAMYFCASSDRTGVLGSPLHFGNGTRLTVT.

The genes are TRBV19 and TRBJ1-5; D is undetermined. The CDR3 covers 16 residues. Germline V CDR1 and CDR2: LNHDA, SQIVND (reference sequence). Trimming cost V 7 bases and J 0 bases, with 16 bases left between them. CDR3 residues: CASTSSGPYSNQPQHF. Here the CDR3 DNA reads TGTGCCAGTACCTCCTCCGGGCCTTATAGCAATCAGCCCCAGCATTTT.

This chain links TRBV5-4 with TRBJ2-7, with 8 bases identical to TRBD2. Germline CDR1 reads SGHNT; CDR2 reads YYREEE (reference sequence). This CDR3 contains 15 residues. The trim removed 3 bases at V and 3 bases at J, leaving 8 bases unmatched. CDR3 region: CASSSAEREIYEQYF. CDR3 sequence (DNA): TGTGCCAGCAGCTCGGCGGAGCGGGAGATCTACGAGCAGTACTTC.

The chain couples TRBV24-1 to TRBJ2-6; D gene uncertain. The CDR3 runs to 13 residues. V was pared by 10 bases and J by 0 bases, with 6 bases between. Looked up from germline, CDR1 is KGHDR and CDR2 is SFDVKD. The CDR3 region is CATRTSGANVLTF. CDR3 DNA sequence: TGTGCCACAAGGACCTCTGGGGCCAACGTCCTGACTTTC.

The chain carries TRBV5-5 and TRBJ1-5; unclear D gene. This CDR3 is 15 amino acids long. Trimming stripped 2 bases from V and 0 bases from J, with 9 bases between. The V gene's germline CDR1 is SGHKS and CDR2 YYEKEE (reference sequence). In DNA, the CDR3 is TGTGCCAGCAGCTTTAACGGATATAGCAATCAGCCCCAGCATTTT. This encodes CASSFNGYSNQPQHF.

V and J are TRBV6-1 and TRBJ2-7, with 7 bases identical to TRBD1. CDR1 is MNHNS and CDR2 is SASEGT in the germline V gene. The CDR3 has 15 residues. The V segment lost 1 base and the J segment 0 bases; nucleotides outside the gene matches: 3. The CDR3 nucleotides are TGTGCCAGCAGTGAAGTACAGGGGATCTCCTACGAGCAGTACTTC. Protein: CASSEVQGISYEQYF.

The chain combines TRBV6-1 with TRBJ1-5; 9 nucleotides align to TRBD1. The CDR3 covers 16 residues. The V segment lost 4 bases and the J segment 5 bases; nucleotides outside the gene matches: 9. CDR1 is MNHNS and CDR2 is SASEGT in the germline V gene. The CDR3, as DNA: TGTGCCAGCAGTGCGTTGGGGACAGGGCATCATCAGCCCCAGCATTTT. As protein: CASSALGTGHHQPQHF.

This chain uses TRBV6-2 or TRBV6-3 with TRBJ2-1; 9 bases map to TRBD2. In germline, CDR1 is MNHEY, CDR2 SVGEGT. The CDR3 sequence is 14 residues long. After removal of 3 bases from V and 9 bases from J, the junction contained 6 bases not matched to a gene. The CDR3 here is CASSYYSGRGEQFF. The CDR3 DNA is TGTGCCAGCAGTTATTATAGCGGGAGAGGTGAGCAGTTCTTC.